The 21 T cell receptor beta chains presented below share a single source sample, sequenced in a study of Ad26.COV2.S vaccination and SARS-CoV-2 variants. Generated by immunoSEQ multiplex PCR, the TCRdb table keeps only in-frame clones and is missing some. The data hold about 350,000 clones, with 88% observed a single time. Treatment of the sample: around 19 received Ad26.COV2.S at low or high dose, single or two shots; five or six received placebo; per-sample allocation not given. Day 63 after the first injection of vaccine or placebo was the sampling time. The source was peripheral blood, collected in a trial of Ad26.COV2.S vaccine versus placebo. The receptors derive from a person aged 18 to 65 who received the Ad26.COV2.S COVID-19 vaccine or a placebo.

This chain connects TRBV7-9 to TRBJ1-6; 7 bases are shared with TRBD1. Germline CDR1 and CDR2: SEHNR and FQNEAQ (reference sequence). V dropped 3 bases and J dropped 10; count of bases not matched to a gene: 9. The CDR3 runs 15 residues. The CDR3 DNA reads TGTGCCAGCAGCTTCTTACAGACAGGGAAATCACCCCTCCACTTT. Amino acids: CASSFLQTGKSPLHF. Looking up the rest from reference TRBV7-9 and TRBJ1-6 gives the full variable domain: DTGVSQNPRHKITKRGQNVTFRCDPISEHNRLYWYRQTLGQGPEFLTYFQNEAQLEKSRLLSDRFSAERPKGSFSTLEIQRTEQGDSAMYLCASSFLQTGKSPLHFGNGTRLTVT.

The rearrangement uses TRBV6-6 and TRBJ2-3; 9 nucleotides match TRBD1. V trimming: 8 bases; J trimming: 0 bases; junction bases outside the gene matches: 9. CDR3 length: 16 amino acids. The germline gives CDR1 MNHNY, CDR2 SVGAGI (reference sequence). Written as DNA, the CDR3 is TGTGCCAGCGGGGAAGACAGGGGGGCGAGCACAGATACGCAGTATTTT. Protein product: CASGEDRGASTDTQYF.

The chain is built from TRBV5-1 and TRBJ1-6; tentative D call: TRBD1 (5 bases). This CDR3 has 14 residues. Germline assignment: CDR1 SGHRS and CDR2 YFSETQ. The V end lost 4 bases, the J end lost 6 bases, and 11 bases lay between the germline ends. In nucleotides, the CDR3 is TGCGCCAGCAGCCTAGACAGTGCTAATTCACCCCTCCACTTT. Encoded protein: CASSLDSANSPLHF.

The rearrangement links TRBV6-5 to TRBJ2-7, with D maybe TRBD2 (6 bases). The CDR3 covers 16 residues. Germline V gives CDR1 MNHEY, CDR2 SVGAGI. V shed 2 bases and J shed 2 bases, with 16 bases lying between them. The CDR3 loop is CASSYRPRGLTYEQYF. DNA for the CDR3: TGTGCCAGCAGTTACCGGCCACGGGGACTCACCTACGAGCAGTACTTC.

The rearrangement joins TRBV7-6 to TRBJ1-6; D unresolved. This CDR3 has 13 residues. Germline loops: CDR1 SGHVS, CDR2 FNYEAQ. Trimming removed 1 base from V and 9 bases from J, with 7 bases in between. The CDR3 spells CASSLDGGSPLHF. The CDR3 DNA reads TGTGCCAGCAGCTTAGATGGCGGTTCACCCCTCCACTTT.

The rearrangement joins TRBV27 to TRBJ2-5; tentative D call: TRBD1 (5 bases). Germline V gene sequence: CDR1 MNHEY, CDR2 SMNVEV (reference sequence). V was shortened by 2 bases and J by 4 bases, with 8 bases between the two germline ends. The CDR3 totals 13 residues. CDR3 sequence reads: CASSLTGRETQYF. The CDR3, as DNA: TGTGCCAGCAGTTTAACAGGTCGAGAGACCCAGTACTTC.

The chain is built from TRBV19 and TRBJ2-5; D not resolved. The germline V gene has CDR1 LNHDA and CDR2 SQIVND (reference sequence). Trimming shortened V by 4 bases and J by 4 bases, and 10 bases separated the two germline ends. The CDR3 runs to 13 residues. The chain's CDR3 is CASSTVGRETQYF. The CDR3, as DNA: TGTGCCAGTAGTACGGTAGGGCGAGAGACCCAGTACTTC. The whole variable domain, filled in from reference TRBV19 and TRBJ2-5, reads DGGITQSPKYLFRKEGQNVTLSCEQNLNHDAMYWYRQDPGQGLRLIYYSQIVNDFQKGDIAEGYSVSREKKESFPLTVTSAQKNPTAFYLCASSTVGRETQYFGPGTRLLVL.

The V and J genes are TRBV18 and TRBJ2-5, with D possibly TRBD1 on 6 matching bases. V lost 2 bases to trimming and J lost 4 bases, with 8 bases between them. The CDR3 has 13 residues. From germline, CDR1 is KGHSH and CDR2 LQKENI. The CDR3 protein is CASSPARGETQYF. The CDR3 DNA is TGTGCCAGCTCACCAGCCAGGGGAGAGACCCAGTACTTC.

This chain uses TRBV30 with TRBJ1-1; D remains ambiguous. The ends were cut back, 4 bases at V and 1 base at J, with 10 bases in the middle. The CDR3 consists of 13 residues. The germline CDR1 and CDR2 sequences are GTSNPN and SVGIG (reference sequence). Here the CDR3 reads CAWISSWNTEAFF. CDR3 in DNA: TGTGCCTGGATAAGTTCGTGGAACACTGAAGCTTTCTTT.

This rearrangement joins TRBV6-5 to TRBJ2-4, with D unresolved. Germline-derived CDR1 and CDR2 are MNHEY and SVGAGI. The CDR3 loop spans 15 amino acids. Trimming took off 0 bases at V and 0 bases at J, with 6 bases between the two ends. CDR3 in amino acids: CASSYSPLAKNIQYF. The CDR3 region has the DNA TGTGCCAGCAGTTACTCCCCTCTAGCCAAAAACATTCAGTACTTC.

The chain recombines TRBV28 with TRBJ1-1; no clear D gene. Germline CDR1 is MDHEN and CDR2 is SYDVKM. The ends were cut back, 1 base at V and 1 base at J, with 7 bases in the middle. This CDR3 region has 14 residues. CDR3 sequence reads: CASSLYSGNTEAFF. CDR3 sequence (DNA): TGTGCCAGCAGTTTATACAGCGGGAACACTGAAGCTTTCTTT.

This sequence joins TRBV12-3 or TRBV12-4 and TRBJ2-5; D gene unclear. This CDR3 contains 12 residues. Trimming left V 5 bases short and J 6 bases short, with 10 bases between. The CDR3 spells CASSQSRQTQYF. The CDR3 DNA follows: TGTGCCAGCAGTCAGTCTAGGCAGACCCAGTACTTC.

The chain recombines TRBV30 with TRBJ1-4; no clear D gene. V was cut by 0 bases and J by 11 bases, with 13 bases left in between. Germline loops: CDR1 GTSNPN, CDR2 SVGIG (reference sequence). The CDR3 contains 13 residues. In nucleotides, the CDR3 is TGTGCCTGGAGTGTAGTGTCAGCGAACAAACTGTTTTTT. Amino acids: CAWSVVSANKLFF.

This clone was seen more than once but under ten times. This CDR3 reads CAWSGGRIGELFF. In DNA, the CDR3 is TGTGCCTGGAGCGGGGGGCGGATCGGGGAGCTGTTTTTT. This sequence joins TRBV30 and TRBJ2-2; weak D call: TRBD2 (7 bases). Deletions cut 3 bases from V and 7 bases from J, with 12 bases between. The CDR3 sequence is 13 residues long. Germline values: CDR1 GTSNPN, CDR2 SVGIG (reference sequence).

The table lists this clone with a few counts. The V gene is TRBV4-3, the J gene TRBJ2-6; D remains unclear. The ends were cut back, 0 bases at V and 0 bases at J, with 15 bases in the middle. Germline loops: CDR1 LGHNA, CDR2 YSLEER. CDR3 length equals 19 residues. The CDR3 reads CASSQDRWSYSSGANVLTF. CDR3 sequence (DNA): TGCGCCAGCAGCCAAGATAGATGGTCTTACAGCTCTGGGGCCAACGTCCTGACTTTC.

The chain uses TRBV3-1 (or the pseudogene TRBV3-2) and TRBJ1-1; D gene ambiguous. V lost 4 bases and J 1 base, leaving 10 bases between the germline ends. The CDR3 has 14 amino acids. The V gene's germline CDR1 is LGHDT and CDR2 YNNKEL (reference sequence). The CDR3 loop is CASSPGSTNTEAFF. The CDR3 DNA is TGTGCCAGCAGCCCCGGTAGCACGAACACTGAAGCTTTCTTT.

This rearrangement joins TRBV5-1 to TRBJ1-5, with 7 bases aligning to TRBD1. Unmatched junction bases numbered 7, after V lost 7 bases and J lost 3 bases. CDR3 length: 14 residues. The germline gives CDR1 SGHRS, CDR2 YFSETQ. The CDR3 nucleotides read TGCGCCAGCTCAAAAGGGACAGACAATCAGCCCCAGCATTTT. It is translated as CASSKGTDNQPQHF.

J is TRBJ2-7 and V is TRBV2; D unclear. The CDR3 runs 13 residues. In germline, CDR1 is SNHLY, CDR2 FYNNEI. The germline V and J ends were trimmed by 5 bases and 5 bases, with 13 bases remaining between them. For the CDR3, the DNA is TGTGCCAGCAGTTACAAACGGATCGACGAGCAGTACTTC. Translation: CASSYKRIDEQYF.

The CDR3 bases are TGTGCCAGCAGCCCGACAGGGGTGAGTCAGCCCCAGCATTTT. Encoded protein: CASSPTGVSQPQHF. The V call is TRBV6-5, the J call TRBJ1-5; 8 bases fit TRBD1. Germline assignment: CDR1 MNHEY and CDR2 SVGAGI. Unmatched junction bases numbered 7, after V lost 6 bases and J lost 6 bases. This CDR3 is built from 14 residues.

The chain uses TRBV10-3 and TRBJ2-2; 9 nucleotides agree with TRBD1. From germline, CDR1 is ENHRY and CDR2 SYGVKD. V shed 11 bases, J shed 1 base, and the junction held 5 bases outside the gene matches. The CDR3 sequence is 14 residues long. For the CDR3, the DNA is TGTGCCGTCGGGACAGGGAGGAACACCGGGGAGCTGTTTTTT. It is translated as CAVGTGRNTGELFF.

This clone came up many times. DNA of the CDR3: TGTGCCAGCAGTGAGAGGAGTGAAAATGAGCAGTTCTTC. It translates to CASSERSENEQFF. The V and J genes are TRBV6-4 and TRBJ2-1, with D hard to call. The germline V gene has CDR1 MRHNA and CDR2 SNTAGT. V was clipped by 3 bases and J by 7 bases, with 10 bases between them. The CDR3 length is 13 residues.